This TCR beta chain was recorded in a study of cytomegalovirus exposure and HLA in healthy donors. Study at large: Per a later analysis, the roughly 670 first-cohort and 120 validation repertoires shared one platform. Study-level findings and limits: Most TCR sequences showed up rarely, but some public TCRs showed up in many donors.

About this clone itself: Its target is unknown.

The V gene lost 2 bases and the J gene lost 6 bases, with 10 bases spanning the gap. CDR1 and CDR2 from the germline V gene are SGHTA and FQGNSA. The CDR3 spans 13 residues. The table came from immunoSEQ multiplex PCR; TCRdb's copy has only in-frame clones and leaves some out. The top ten hold roughly 1.1% of the sample, which has 250,000 to 400,000 clones, approximately 86% seen once. The sequence was collected from a woman in her 30s in good health and CMV-seropositive. What was sequenced was PBMCs. This chain uses TRBV7-2 with TRBJ1-2; D uncertain. The CDR3 loop is CASSLPERDGYTF. Written as DNA, the CDR3 is TGTGCCAGCAGCTTACCAGAGAGGGATGGCTACACCTTC.